This entry lists 27 T cell receptor beta chains sequenced from one sample in a study of Ad26.COV2.S vaccination and SARS-CoV-2 variants. Documented treatment: approximately 18 received Ad26.COV2.S at low or high dose, single or two shots; 5 received placebo; per-sample allocation not given. Repertoires come from day 63 after the first vaccine or placebo injection. Sequenced by immunoSEQ multiplex PCR; TCRdb stores in-frame clones only, minus some. The sample shows fewer than 400,000 clones, about 86% of them seen only once. The source was peripheral blood, collected in a trial of Ad26.COV2.S vaccine versus placebo. The receptors originated from a person between 18 and 65 years old who received the Ad26.COV2.S COVID-19 vaccine or a placebo.

The J gene is TRBJ2-6, the V gene TRBV19; D is undetermined. CDR1 and CDR2 (germline): LNHDA, SQIVND (reference sequence). Between the trimmed V and J ends, which lost 4 bases and 0 bases, there was a span of 1 base. This CDR3 region has 13 residues. The CDR3 is CASSTSGANVLTF. CDR3 DNA: TGTGCCAGTAGTACCTCTGGGGCCAACGTCCTGACTTTC.

The chain's CDR3 is CASSISGGFNYGYTF. The CDR3 DNA reads as TGTGCCAGTAGTATATCGGGGGGCTTCAACTATGGCTACACCTTC. This sequence joins TRBV19 and TRBJ1-2, with a tentative D call TRBD1 (6 bases). V was cut by 2 bases and J by 2 bases, with 12 bases left in between. CDR3 length equals 15 residues. Per germline, CDR1 LNHDA and CDR2 SQIVND (reference sequence).

The V call is TRBV15, the J call TRBJ2-1, with D possibly being TRBD1 or TRBD2 (5 bases each). CDR1 is LNHNV, CDR2 YYDKDF, per germline (reference sequence). Trimming pared 2 bases from V and 1 base from J, leaving 15 bases between. The CDR3 is 17 amino acids. CDR3 sequence (DNA): TGTGCCACCAGCAGACTTAAGGGACGACCTTCCTACAATGAGCAGTTCTTC. Protein product: CATSRLKGRPSYNEQFF.

The chain combines TRBV19 with TRBJ2-7, with TRBD1 matching 9 bases. This CDR3 has 14 amino acids. Germline loops: CDR1 LNHDA, CDR2 SQIVND (reference sequence). Losses at the gene ends were 7 bases for V and 2 bases for J; bases not matched to a gene: 6. CDR3 sequence (DNA): TGTGCCAGTACCCCCGGGACAGGGCCCTACGAGCAGTACTTC. It specifies CASTPGTGPYEQYF.

The V gene is TRBV2, the J gene TRBJ2-7; weak D call: TRBD1 (6 bases). This CDR3 comprises 12 residues. Trimming stripped 6 bases from V and 3 bases from J, with 9 bases between. The germline gives CDR1 SNHLY, CDR2 FYNNEI. In nucleotides, the CDR3 is TGTGCCAGCAGCAACAGGGACTACGAGCAGTACTTC. Translating gives CASSNRDYEQYF.

The chain links TRBV6-2 or TRBV6-3 to TRBJ2-7; 8 bases align to TRBD2. Germline V gene data show CDR1 as MNHEY and CDR2 as SVGEGT. The CDR3 runs to 18 residues. V shed 2 bases and J 0 bases; nucleotides not matched to a gene: 12. The CDR3 spells CASSYPTGRGGLSYEQYF. The DNA for the CDR3 is TGTGCCAGCAGTTACCCTACCGGGCGCGGGGGGCTCTCCTACGAGCAGTACTTC.

This chain links TRBV7-9 with TRBJ1-1; possibly TRBD1 for D (6 bases). The CDR3 contains 13 residues. Germline CDR1 and CDR2: SEHNR and FQNEAQ (reference sequence). The germline V and J ends were trimmed by 8 bases and 5 bases, with 15 bases remaining between them. The CDR3 DNA reads as TGTGCCAGCTGGACCAACAGGGAGACTGAAGCTTTCTTT. This encodes CASWTNRETEAFF.

V usage is TRBV19 and J usage is TRBJ1-5, with D possibly matching TRBD1 (5 bases). Between the trimmed V and J ends, which lost 7 bases and 6 bases, there was a span of 16 bases. CDR1 and CDR2 (germline): LNHDA, SQIVND (reference sequence). CDR3 size: 14 residues. The DNA for the CDR3 is TGTGCCAGTACCATGGGGGGGTACGGTCAGCCCCAGCATTTT. Its translation is CASTMGGYGQPQHF.

The V call is TRBV4-2, the J call TRBJ2-7; D might be TRBD2 (6 bases). Germline V gives CDR1 LGHNA, CDR2 YNFKEQ. CDR3 length: 13 residues. V was pared by 8 bases and J by 3 bases, with 14 bases between. This CDR3 reads CASGRGIDYEQYF. In DNA, the CDR3 is TGTGCCAGCGGACGGGGGATCGACTACGAGCAGTACTTC.

The V gene is TRBV5-1, the J gene TRBJ1-1; 8 nucleotides align to TRBD1. V shed 3 bases and J 4 bases; nucleotides not matched to a gene: 5. The germline V gene encodes CDR1 SGHRS and CDR2 YFSETQ. This CDR3 region has 14 residues. The CDR3 DNA is TGCGCCAGCAGCTATGGACAGGGAGGCACTGAAGCTTTCTTT. The encoded protein is CASSYGQGGTEAFF. Combining the CDR3 with reference TRBV5-1 and TRBJ1-1 gives the whole variable domain KAGVTQTPRYLIKTRGQQVTLSCSPISGHRSVSWYQQTPGQGLQFLFEYFSETQRNKGNFPGRFSGRQFSNSRSEMNVSTLELGDSALYLCASSYGQGGTEAFFGQGTRLTVV.

The chain carries TRBV2 and TRBJ2-5, with TRBD1 matching 7 bases. This CDR3 has 14 residues. The V gene's germline CDR1 is SNHLY and CDR2 FYNNEI. After removal of 6 bases from V and 5 bases from J, the junction contained 9 bases not matched to a gene. The CDR3 region is CASRQGPKRETQYF. The CDR3 DNA reads as TGTGCCAGCAGACAGGGGCCCAAGAGGGAGACCCAGTACTTC.

This clone is a singleton in its sample. This chain links TRBV19 with TRBJ1-1; tentatively, D is TRBD1 (5 bases). This CDR3 is built from 11 residues. V lost 5 bases and J lost 7, with 8 bases in between. CDR1 and CDR2 from the germline V gene are LNHDA and SQIVND (reference sequence). The CDR3, as DNA: TGTGCCAGTAGTGAGGGGATTGAAGCTTTCTTT. Translated: CASSEGIEAFF.

The CDR3 DNA sequence: TGTGCCAGTAGTATAATTAAGACAGGGAACCTGTACGAGCAGTACTTC. The encoded protein is CASSIIKTGNLYEQYF. V gene TRBV19 combines with J gene TRBJ2-7; 7 bases agree with TRBD1. Looked up from germline, CDR1 is LNHDA and CDR2 is SQIVND (reference sequence). With 2 bases clipped from V and 4 bases from J, the junction kept 11 bases outside the gene matches. This CDR3 is 16 amino acids long.

A single count supports this clone. The chain links TRBV7-8 to TRBJ1-2; 12 bases align to TRBD1. J gave up 3 bases and V 5 bases, and 10 bases lay outside the gene matches. CDR3 length: 17 residues. Germline loops: CDR1 SGHVS, CDR2 FQNEAQ. The CDR3 DNA reads TGTGCCAGCAGCCCGCGGGACAGGGGGCTTATCGACTATGGCTACACCTTC. Translated, it gives CASSPRDRGLIDYGYTF.

Only one count was recorded for this clone. This chain uses TRBV6-2 or TRBV6-3 with TRBJ2-5; TRBD1 agrees at 12 bases. The trim removed 6 bases at V and 5 bases at J, leaving 10 bases unmatched. Germline assignment: CDR1 MNHEY and CDR2 SVGEGT. CDR3 length: 16 residues. CDR3 DNA: TGTGCCAGCAGCAAGATCGGGACAGGGGGCGGTGAGACCCAGTACTTC. Translating it yields CASSKIGTGGGETQYF.

V gene TRBV2 combines with J gene TRBJ1-2; D not certain. The germline V and J ends were trimmed by 7 bases and 6 bases, with 18 bases remaining between them. Germline lookup yields CDR1 SNHLY and CDR2 FYNNEI. The CDR3 totals 14 residues. CDR3 residues: CASKREVTSHGYTF. Written as DNA, the CDR3 is TGTGCCAGCAAGAGGGAGGTTACCTCTCATGGCTACACCTTC.

V is TRBV30 and J is TRBJ1-1, with 9 nucleotides matching TRBD1. Germline CDR1 GTSNPN, CDR2 SVGIG (reference sequence). The CDR3 spans 13 residues. Germline trimming cut 5 bases from V and 3 bases from J; bases unmatched to any gene: 4. The DNA of the CDR3 is TGTGCCTGGGGAAGACAGGGGGACACTGAAGCTTTCTTT. Encoded protein: CAWGRQGDTEAFF.

This clone was counted only a few times. Here the CDR3 DNA reads TGCGCCAGCAGCCAGGGACCTTTCTCGCGCAATGAGCAGTTCTTC. Translated, it gives CASSQGPFSRNEQFF. This chain connects TRBV4-1 to TRBJ2-1; D is tentatively TRBD1 or TRBD2 (5 bases each). Germline loops: CDR1 MGHRA, CDR2 YSYEKL. V lost 3 bases to trimming and J lost 6 bases, with 15 bases between them. The CDR3 has 15 residues.

V and J are TRBV11-3 and TRBJ2-1, with 8 bases matching TRBD1. There are 15 residues in the CDR3. Germline lookup yields CDR1 SGHNT and CDR2 YENEEA. Trimming at V came to 6 bases and at J to 4 bases, leaving 8 bases not matched to a gene. The CDR3 reads CASSPGGQGYNEQFF. As DNA, the CDR3 is TGTGCCAGCAGTCCCGGCGGACAGGGATACAATGAGCAGTTCTTC.

J is TRBJ1-1 and V is TRBV15; TRBD1 is a possible D gene (6 bases). CDR1 and CDR2 (germline): LNHNV, YYDKDF (reference sequence). The V end lost 4 bases, the J end lost 4 bases, and 13 bases lay between the germline ends. This CDR3 is 14 amino acids long. CDR3 loop: CATSIDRRGTEAFF. The CDR3 DNA reads as TGTGCCACCAGCATAGACAGGAGGGGCACTGAAGCTTTCTTT.

This chain uses TRBV4-3 with TRBJ2-2, with 8 bases identical to TRBD2. CDR1 is LGHNA, CDR2 YSLEER, per germline. This CDR3 has 14 residues. The trim removed 4 bases at V and 6 bases at J, leaving 4 bases unmatched. The CDR3 DNA reads TGCGCCAGCAGCCGTGACGGGGGGGCCGGGGAGCTGTTTTTT. Its translation is CASSRDGGAGELFF.

The chain employs TRBV18 and TRBJ2-5; D perhaps matches TRBD1 (6 bases). The CDR3 has 15 amino acids. V was pared by 3 bases and J by 4 bases, with 15 bases between. Germline CDR1 reads KGHSH; CDR2 reads LQKENI. Written as DNA, the CDR3 is TGTGCCAGCTCACCCGCAAACAGGGTCGGAGAGACCCAGTACTTC. It yields the protein CASSPANRVGETQYF. The variable domain in full, completed from reference TRBV18 and TRBJ2-5, reads NAGVMQNPRHLVRRRGQEARLRCSPMKGHSHVYWYRQLPEEGLKFMVYLQKENIIDESGMPKERFSAEFPKEGPSILRIQQVVRGDSAAYFCASSPANRVGETQYFGPGTRLLVL.

The V and J genes are TRBV27 and TRBJ1-2, with 9 bases identical to TRBD1. The CDR3 consists of 14 residues. Trimming cost V 5 bases and J 3 bases; bases outside gene matches: 4. In germline, CDR1 is MNHEY, CDR2 SMNVEV (reference sequence). The CDR3 sequence: CASSDWDRDYGYTF. In DNA form, the CDR3 reads TGTGCCAGCAGTGACTGGGACAGGGACTATGGCTACACCTTC.

The genes are TRBV19 and TRBJ1-5, with 10 positions matching TRBD1. In germline, CDR1 is LNHDA, CDR2 SQIVND (reference sequence). After removal of 4 bases from V and 2 bases from J, the junction contained 11 bases not matched to a gene. This CDR3 is 18 amino acids long. CDR3 amino acids: CASSSLGQGLGGNQPQHF. Here the CDR3 DNA reads TGTGCCAGTAGTAGTCTGGGACAGGGGTTGGGAGGCAATCAGCCCCAGCATTTT. The full variable domain, completed using reference TRBV19 and TRBJ1-5, is DGGITQSPKYLFRKEGQNVTLSCEQNLNHDAMYWYRQDPGQGLRLIYYSQIVNDFQKGDIAEGYSVSREKKESFPLTVTSAQKNPTAFYLCASSSLGQGLGGNQPQHFGDGTRLSIL.

V usage is TRBV19 and J usage is TRBJ1-5, with D perhaps TRBD1 (5 bases). V gave up 3 bases and J gave up 5 bases, with 20 bases separating them. Per germline, CDR1 LNHDA and CDR2 SQIVND (reference sequence). The CDR3 covers 17 residues. The CDR3 spells CASSISPSWGGDQPQHF. DNA of the CDR3: TGTGCCAGTAGTATTTCCCCCTCCTGGGGGGGAGATCAGCCCCAGCATTTT.

This chain links TRBV3-1 (or the pseudogene TRBV3-2) with TRBJ2-1, with D unclear. The CDR3 runs 13 residues. The V and J ends lost 0 bases and 12 bases respectively, with 12 bases between them. Germline lookup yields CDR1 LGHDT and CDR2 YNNKEL (reference sequence). In DNA form, the CDR3 reads TGTGCCAGCAGCCAAGATCTTACTAATAGGCAGTTCTTC. This sequence encodes CASSQDLTNRQFF.

The genes are TRBV2 and TRBJ1-4; perhaps TRBD1 as D (6 bases). The CDR3 is 14 residues long. V was trimmed by 9 bases and J by 3 bases, leaving 14 bases between them. From germline, CDR1 is SNHLY and CDR2 FYNNEI. The CDR3 loop is CASRSGAPNEKLFF. The CDR3 bases are TGTGCCAGTAGGTCGGGGGCGCCTAATGAAAAACTGTTTTTT.